The 12 T cell receptor beta chains presented below share a single source sample, sequenced in a study of T cells in Graves' hyperthyroidism and ophthalmopathy. Amplification targeted TCR beta CDR3 regions from RNA transcripts. A set of HTBI primers served as the primers for a first-round RT-PCR of the TCR CDR3. TCRdb ran MiXCR on the multiplex PCR reads and lists one entry per CDR3 protein. The sample has 530,000 or so distinct CDR3 sequences, approximately 17% seen once. Material for sequencing was blood. The receptor source for this set is a woman aged 18-29 years with Graves' ophthalmopathy.

The chain carries TRBV2 and TRBJ2-1; 8 bases fit TRBD2. Germline V gives CDR1 SNHLY, CDR2 FYNNEI. V gave up 2 bases and J gave up 3 bases; unmatched junction bases: 9. CDR3 length equals 17 residues. CDR3 DNA sequence: TGTGCCAGCAGTGAAACGGGACTGCGGGGGGTCTACAATGAGCAGTTCTTC. It translates to CASSETGLRGVYNEQFF.

This clonotype was picked up a small number of times. The rearrangement joins TRBV19 to TRBJ2-2; 7 positions agree with TRBD2. Germline V gene data show CDR1 as LNHDA and CDR2 as SQIVND (reference sequence). CDR3 length: 14 amino acids. The chain's CDR3 is CGTNPGTISGELFF. Written as DNA, the CDR3 is TGTGGGACAAATCCAGGGACTATCTCCGGGGAGCTGTTTTTT.

This clonotype was counted only a few times. This chain connects TRBV7-9 to TRBJ1-1; D is unresolved. Germline V gene lookup returns CDR1 SEHNR and CDR2 FQNEAQ (reference sequence). The CDR3 has 17 amino acids. V lost 2 bases, J lost 3 bases, and 19 bases lay in between. CDR3 amino acids: CASSLSGSEGWYTEAFF. In nucleotides, the CDR3 is TGTGCCAGCAGCTTATCGGGTTCGGAGGGCTGGTACACTGAAGCTTTCTTT.

This clonotype was seen more than once but under ten times. This chain connects TRBV19 to TRBJ1-1; D not certain. CDR3 length equals 14 residues. Germline CDR1 and CDR2: LNHDA and SQIVND (reference sequence). V lost 1 base, J lost 1 base, and 7 bases lay in between. The CDR3 loop reads CASSIGSSNTEAFF. The CDR3 DNA sequence: TGTGCCAGTAGTATAGGGAGCTCGAACACTGAAGCTTTCTTT.

This clonotype showed up many times. The V call is TRBV30, the J call TRBJ1-1; D uncertain. Trimming took 2 bases from V and 8 from J, leaving 12 bases between them. The germline CDR1 and CDR2 sequences are GTSNPN and SVGIG (reference sequence). This CDR3 is built from 12 residues. The CDR3: CAWSSPTREAFF. The CDR3 nucleotides read TGTGCCTGGAGTTCCCCTACACGGGAAGCTTTCTTT.

Points on this clonotype: This may stem from a read error, because a much larger clone lies one nucleotide away. CDR3 in amino acids: CASTSSGGGSYEQYF. CDR3 nucleotide sequence: TGTGCCAGCACATCTTCAGGGGGTGGGTCCTACGAGCAGTACTTC. The chain employs TRBV28 and TRBJ2-7; TRBD1 matches at 7 bases. In germline, CDR1 is MDHEN, CDR2 SYDVKM. The V segment lost 7 bases and the J segment 1 base; nucleotides outside the gene matches: 10. The CDR3 runs to 15 residues. Combining the CDR3 with reference TRBV28 and TRBJ2-7 gives the whole variable domain DVKVTQSSRYLVKRTGEKVFLECVQDMDHENMFWYRQDPGLGLRLIYFSYDVKMKEKGDIPEGYSVSREKKERFSLILESASTNQTSMYLCASTSSGGGSYEQYFGPGTRLTVT.

The chain is built from TRBV20-1 and TRBJ2-7; TRBD1 is a possible D gene (7 bases). Between the trimmed V and J ends, which lost 1 base and 4 bases, there was a span of 11 bases. The CDR3 runs 13 residues. Germline CDR1 DFQATT, CDR2 SNEGSKA (reference sequence). CDR3 loop: CSARVEGAYEQYF. The CDR3 nucleotides read TGCAGTGCTAGAGTGGAGGGGGCTTACGAGCAGTACTTC.

This clonotype was detected a few times. This could be a read error, since a much larger clone is one nucleotide away. The CDR3 bases are TGTGCCAGCAGTTTCAACCTGAACACTGAAGCTTTCTTT. It is translated as CASSFNLNTEAFF. The rearrangement uses TRBV28 and TRBJ1-1, with unresolved D. V shed 3 bases and J shed 0 bases, with 5 bases lying between them. Per germline, CDR1 MDHEN and CDR2 SYDVKM. The CDR3 covers 13 residues.

At least ten counts were recorded for this clonotype. This chain uses TRBV6-2 or TRBV6-3 with TRBJ2-4, with D uncertain. Germline loops: CDR1 MNHEY, CDR2 SVGEGT. The CDR3 runs 14 residues. Trimming stripped 2 bases from V and 1 base from J, with 6 bases between. The CDR3 coding sequence is TGTGCCAGCAGTTACGCGATTGCCAAAAACATTCAGTACTTC. The encoded protein is CASSYAIAKNIQYF.

The V gene is TRBV27, the J gene TRBJ2-7, with a weak D call TRBD1 (5 bases). CDR1 is MNHEY and CDR2 is SMNVEV in the germline V gene (reference sequence). The CDR3 is made up of 14 amino acids. The V end lost 6 bases, the J end lost 7 bases, and 19 bases lay between the germline ends. CDR3 in amino acids: CASSPLGSREEQYF. Here the CDR3 DNA reads TGTGCCAGCAGCCCCCTGGGGTCCAGGGAAGAGCAGTACTTC.

This sequence joins TRBV4-1 and TRBJ2-1; the D gene is possibly TRBD2 (7 bases). The CDR3 is made up of 16 amino acids. Germline V lookup: CDR1 MGHRA, CDR2 YSYEKL. Trimming took off 0 bases at V and 10 bases at J, with 19 bases between the two ends. The CDR3 loop is CASSQDRGGGHEEQFF. CDR3 DNA sequence: TGCGCCAGCAGCCAAGATCGGGGCGGGGGACACGAGGAGCAGTTCTTC.

This clonotype was picked up many times. The rearrangement links TRBV2 to TRBJ1-6, with TRBD1 identical over 8 bases. The CDR3 consists of 15 residues. V lost 5 bases and J lost 5; bases outside the gene matches: 5. The V gene's germline CDR1 is SNHLY and CDR2 FYNNEI. CDR3 nucleotides: TGTGCCAGCAGTCTTCAGGGGGCACATAATTCACCCCTCCACTTT. As protein: CASSLQGAHNSPLHF.